A single TCR beta chain is shown here with its context. This sample stems from a study of regulatory T cells in long-lasting Graves disease. The CDR3 length is 14 residues. Germline CDR1 and CDR2: KGHDR and SFDVKD. V was pared by 5 bases and J by 3 bases, with 12 bases between. CDR3 regions were amplified by Arm-PCR using iRepertoire HTBI primers to build TCR beta libraries. TCRdb re-analysed the multiplex PCR reads in MiXCR, keeping a single row per CDR3 protein. The table has 350,000 to 500,000 distinct CDR3 sequences, about 14% seen once. Noted time point: newly diagnosed GD, antithyroid drugs for less than 3 months. Preparation of the TCR library used RNA extracted from PBMCs. This sample also appeared in a second study, on T cells in Graves' hyperthyroidism and ophthalmopathy.

The chain uses TRBV24-1 and TRBJ1-1; D remains ambiguous. The specimen comprised peripheral blood mononuclear cells (PBMCs), sampled at new diagnosis, from a patient treated with antithyroid drugs. The source of this sequence is a woman aged 45-65 years with Graves disease. The CDR3 coding sequence is TGTGCCACCAGTGCCGGAGCATACCACACTGAAGCTTTCTTT. Its translation: CATSAGAYHTEAFF.